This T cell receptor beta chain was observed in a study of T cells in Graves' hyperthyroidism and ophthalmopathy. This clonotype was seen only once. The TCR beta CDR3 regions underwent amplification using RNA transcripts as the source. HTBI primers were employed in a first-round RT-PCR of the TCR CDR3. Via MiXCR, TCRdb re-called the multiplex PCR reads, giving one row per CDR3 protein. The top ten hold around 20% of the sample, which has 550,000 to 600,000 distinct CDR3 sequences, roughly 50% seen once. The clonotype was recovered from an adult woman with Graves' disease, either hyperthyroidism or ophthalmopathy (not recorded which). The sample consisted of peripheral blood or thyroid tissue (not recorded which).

The CDR3 coding sequence is TGTGCCAGCAGTCCTGACAGTGTCGCGATGGCCGGGGAGCTGTTTTTT. It translates to CASSPDSVAMAGELFF. The chain has TRBV7-9 and TRBJ2-2; D is possibly TRBD1 (5 bases). Trimming took 6 bases from V and 6 from J, leaving 20 bases between them. Germline V gene lookup returns CDR1 SEHNR and CDR2 FQNEAQ (reference sequence). The CDR3 has 16 residues.